This TCR beta chain emerged from a study of T-cell memory formation after mild COVID-19. Study details: TCR clusters were mostly confined to one donor each.

TCRdb ran MiXCR on the 5' RACE reads and lists one entry per CDR3 protein. The table shows about 340,000 distinct CDR3 sequences, with 20% to 25% occurring only once. The study, taken as a whole, reports: A second wave of clones peaked on day 37, and their SARS-CoV-2 specificity went unconfirmed. Contracting clones, day 15 to 85, had balanced CD4/CD8, and later expanders favored CD4+. Contracting CD8+ clones were enriched in EMRA, CD4+ mainly in CM and EM.

Germline assignment: CDR1 DFQATT and CDR2 SNEGSKA (reference sequence). The V gene end was trimmed by 1 base and the J gene end by 0 bases; junction bases not matched to a gene: 10. The CDR3 consists of 18 residues. Points on this clonotype: As yet, its antigen is unknown.

This TCR came from a man younger than 35 who had mild COVID-19 (a few samples of this study predate the infection). Cell type and time point are not known. J is TRBJ1-5 and V is TRBV20-1, with 9 positions matching TRBD1. The specimen was PBMCs or a T cell subset sorted from them (not recorded which). CDR3 nucleotide sequence: TGCAGTGCTAGAGGTTCGGGACAGGGACGTTATAGCAATCAGCCCCAGCATTTT. It translates to CSARGSGQGRYSNQPQHF.